This T cell receptor beta chain was retrieved from a study of blood T cell repertoires in COVID-19. Using immunoSEQ multiplex PCR, the repertoire was profiled, and TCRdb retains in-frame clones only, with some absent. The table has 45,000 to 50,000 clones, 85% to 90% seen once. What was sequenced was peripheral blood. The sequence came from a human donor in a cohort sampled during active COVID-19.

CDR3 residues: CASSQGQENGYTF. The CDR3 DNA reads TGTGCCAGCTCACAGGGACAGGAAAATGGCTACACCTTC. The chain employs TRBV18 and TRBJ1-2; 8 positions agree with TRBD1. Losses at the gene ends were 4 bases for V and 6 bases for J; bases not matched to a gene: 4. The germline CDR1 and CDR2 sequences are KGHSH and LQKENI. This CDR3 has 13 amino acids.